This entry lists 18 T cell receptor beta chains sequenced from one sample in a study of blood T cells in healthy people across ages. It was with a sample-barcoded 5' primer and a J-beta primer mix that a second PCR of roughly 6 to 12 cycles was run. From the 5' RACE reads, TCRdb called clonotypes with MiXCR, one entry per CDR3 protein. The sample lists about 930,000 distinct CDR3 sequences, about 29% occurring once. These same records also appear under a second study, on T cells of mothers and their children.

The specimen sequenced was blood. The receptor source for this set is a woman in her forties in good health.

CDR3 amino acids: CASSSAAGGLGYGYTF. The CDR3 DNA reads TGTGCCAGCAGTTCCGCCGCGGGGGGTTTGGGCTATGGCTACACCTTC. The genes are TRBV28 and TRBJ1-2, with a possible D match to TRBD1 (5 bases). Germline CDR1 MDHEN, CDR2 SYDVKM. The CDR3 totals 16 residues. Trimming took off 4 bases at V and 4 bases at J, with 19 bases between the two ends.

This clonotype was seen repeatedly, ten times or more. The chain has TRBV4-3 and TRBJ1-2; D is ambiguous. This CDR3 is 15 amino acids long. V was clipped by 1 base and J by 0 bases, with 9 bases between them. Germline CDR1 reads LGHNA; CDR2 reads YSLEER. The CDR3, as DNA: TGCGCCAGCAGCCAAGGGTTCCTAGCTAACTATGGCTACACCTTC. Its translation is CASSQGFLANYGYTF.

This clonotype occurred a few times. The CDR3 loop is CATGQGAYGELFF. Written as DNA, the CDR3 is TGTGCCACCGGACAGGGGGCGTACGGGGAGCTGTTTTTT. This chain joins TRBV6-2 or TRBV6-3 and TRBJ2-2, with TRBD1 matching over 11 bases. In germline, CDR1 is MNHEY, CDR2 SVGEGT. This CDR3 region has 13 residues. With V trimmed by 10 bases and J by 7 bases, 5 bases remained unmatched.

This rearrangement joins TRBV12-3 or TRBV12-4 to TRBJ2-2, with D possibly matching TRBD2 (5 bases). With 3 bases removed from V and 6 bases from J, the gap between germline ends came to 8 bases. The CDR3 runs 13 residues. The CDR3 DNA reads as TGTGCCAGCAGTTTTTCGGGGTCCGGGGAGCTGTTTTTT. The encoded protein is CASSFSGSGELFF.

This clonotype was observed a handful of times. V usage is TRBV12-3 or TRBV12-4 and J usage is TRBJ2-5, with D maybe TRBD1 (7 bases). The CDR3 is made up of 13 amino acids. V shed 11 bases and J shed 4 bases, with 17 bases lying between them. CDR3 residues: CAGGTVSRETQYF. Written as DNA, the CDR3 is TGTGCCGGCGGGACAGTATCCCGAGAGACCCAGTACTTC.

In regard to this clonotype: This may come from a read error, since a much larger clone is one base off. DNA for the CDR3: TGTGTCAGCAGTCCCACGACCGGGACAGGGTCCTATGGCTACACCTTC. This encodes CVSSPTTGTGSYGYTF. The chain is built from TRBV6-5 and TRBJ1-2; TRBD1 matches at 9 bases. Germline assignment: CDR1 MNHEY and CDR2 SVGAGI. The CDR3 covers 16 residues.

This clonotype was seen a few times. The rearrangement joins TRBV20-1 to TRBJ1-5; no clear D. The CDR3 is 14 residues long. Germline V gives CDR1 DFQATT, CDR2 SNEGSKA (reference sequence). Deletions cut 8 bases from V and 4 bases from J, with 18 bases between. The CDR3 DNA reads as TGCAGTACCTTATATGGAAGTCGGAATCAGCCCCAGCATTTT. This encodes CSTLYGSRNQPQHF.

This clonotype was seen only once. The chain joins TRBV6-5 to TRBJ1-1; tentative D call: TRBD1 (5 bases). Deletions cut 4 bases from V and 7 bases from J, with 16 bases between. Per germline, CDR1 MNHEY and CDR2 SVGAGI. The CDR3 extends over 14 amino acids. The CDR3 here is CASSSGGLVLEAFF. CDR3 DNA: TGTGCCAGCAGTTCCGGGGGTCTGGTCCTTGAAGCTTTCTTT.

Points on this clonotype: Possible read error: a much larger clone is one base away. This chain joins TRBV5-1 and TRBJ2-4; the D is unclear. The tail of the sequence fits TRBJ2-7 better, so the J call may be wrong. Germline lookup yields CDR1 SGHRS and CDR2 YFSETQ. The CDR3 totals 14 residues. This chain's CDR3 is CASSLDLGCGEQYF. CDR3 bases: TGCGCCAGCAGCTTGGATCTGGGGTGCGGCGAGCAGTACTTC.

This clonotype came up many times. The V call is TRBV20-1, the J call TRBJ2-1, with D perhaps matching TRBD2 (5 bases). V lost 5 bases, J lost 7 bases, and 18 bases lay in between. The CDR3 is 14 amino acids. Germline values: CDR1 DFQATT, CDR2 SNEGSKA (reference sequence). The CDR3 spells CSARIPGVFNEQFF. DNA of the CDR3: TGCAGTGCTCGCATCCCCGGGGTTTTTAATGAGCAGTTCTTC.

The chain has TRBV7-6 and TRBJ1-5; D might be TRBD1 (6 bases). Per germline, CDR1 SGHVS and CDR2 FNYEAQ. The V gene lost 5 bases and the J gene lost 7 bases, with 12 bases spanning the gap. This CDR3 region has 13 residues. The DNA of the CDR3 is TGTGCCAGCAGCCGCCTGGGGGGCCAGCCCCAGCATTTT. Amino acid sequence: CASSRLGGQPQHF. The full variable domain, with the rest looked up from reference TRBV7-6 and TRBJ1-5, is GAGVSQSPRYKVTKRGQDVALRCDPISGHVSLYWYRQALGQGPEFLTYFNYEAQQDKSGLPNDRFSAERPEGSISTLTIQRTEQRDSAMYRCASSRLGGQPQHFGDGTRLSIL.

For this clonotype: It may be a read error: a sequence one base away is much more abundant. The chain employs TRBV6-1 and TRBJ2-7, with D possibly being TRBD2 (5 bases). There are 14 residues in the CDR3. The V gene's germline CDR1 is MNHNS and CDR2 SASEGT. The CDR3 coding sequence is TGTGTCAGCAGTGAAGTTCGGGGTCACAACGAGCAGTACTTC. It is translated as CVSSEVRGHNEQYF.

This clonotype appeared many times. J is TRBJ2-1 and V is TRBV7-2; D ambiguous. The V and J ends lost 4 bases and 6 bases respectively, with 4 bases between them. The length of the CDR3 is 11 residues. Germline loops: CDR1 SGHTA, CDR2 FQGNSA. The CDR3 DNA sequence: TGTGCCAGCAGCTCGCTCAATGAGCAGTTCTTC. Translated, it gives CASSSLNEQFF.

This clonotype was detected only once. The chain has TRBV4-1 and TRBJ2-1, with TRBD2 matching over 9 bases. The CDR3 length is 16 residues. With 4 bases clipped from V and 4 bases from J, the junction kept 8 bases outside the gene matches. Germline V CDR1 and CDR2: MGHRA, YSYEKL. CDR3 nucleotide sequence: TGCGCCAGCAGCCGAGAAGCGAGCGGGGGGTACAATGAGCAGTTCTTC. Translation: CASSREASGGYNEQFF.

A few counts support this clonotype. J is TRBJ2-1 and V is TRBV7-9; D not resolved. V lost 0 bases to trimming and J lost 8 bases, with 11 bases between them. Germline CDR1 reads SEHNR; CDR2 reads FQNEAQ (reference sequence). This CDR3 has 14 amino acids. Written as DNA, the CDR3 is TGTGCCAGCAGCTTAGCACCCACCGTCGATGAGCAGTTCTTC. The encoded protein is CASSLAPTVDEQFF.

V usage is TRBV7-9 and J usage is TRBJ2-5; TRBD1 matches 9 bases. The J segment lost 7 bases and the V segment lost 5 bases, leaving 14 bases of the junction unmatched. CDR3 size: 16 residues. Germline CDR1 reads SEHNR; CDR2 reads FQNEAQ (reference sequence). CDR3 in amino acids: CASSPRTGTGPPTQYF. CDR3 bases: TGTGCCAGCAGCCCCCGGACCGGGACAGGGCCACCGACCCAGTACTTC.

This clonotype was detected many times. The CDR3 bases are TGTGCCAGTATGACAGGGGGCGGGTATGGCTACACCTTC. This gives the protein CASMTGGGYGYTF. V and J are TRBV12-3 or TRBV12-4 and TRBJ1-2; 10 bases line up with TRBD1. The CDR3 has 13 residues. Losses at the gene ends were 9 bases for V and 5 bases for J; bases not matched to a gene: 6.

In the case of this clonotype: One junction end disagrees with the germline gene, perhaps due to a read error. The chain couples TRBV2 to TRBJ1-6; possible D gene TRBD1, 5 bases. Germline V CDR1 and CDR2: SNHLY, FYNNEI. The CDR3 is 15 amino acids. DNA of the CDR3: TGTGCCAGCAGTGAAGGGCAGGGCTCTAATTCGCCCCTCCACTTT. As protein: CASSEGQGSNSPLHF.